This T cell receptor beta chain was documented in a study of radiotherapy plus CTLA-4 blockade in lung cancer. Study summary: Objective response was observed in roughly a sixth of patients, and disease control in approximately 33%.

There are a few counts of this clone. Its cognate antigen is unknown. Generated by immunoSEQ multiplex PCR, the TCRdb table keeps only in-frame clones and is missing some. This table has about 49,000 clones, 70% to 80% appearing once. Study-wide points: Best predicting response, reportedly, were early blood T cell clone dynamics, with interferon-beta.

Per germline, CDR1 WNHNN and CDR2 SYGVQD (reference sequence). The V end lost 2 bases, the J end lost 1 base, and 5 bases lay between the germline ends. This CDR3 is built from 13 residues. The source of this sequence is a human donor with non-small cell lung cancer who had stable disease on radiotherapy plus ipilimumab. Sequencing was performed on peripheral blood, taken from a patient treated with radiotherapy plus ipilimumab. The chain carries TRBV10-1 and TRBJ1-1; no firm D call. This CDR3 is CASSESQNTEAFF. The CDR3 nucleotides read TGCGCCAGCAGTGAGAGCCAGAACACTGAAGCTTTCTTT.